In its sample, the clone carrying this T cell receptor beta chain was seen many times. As yet, its antigen is unknown. This sample was included in a study of T cells in Graves' hyperthyroidism and ophthalmopathy. Study results and limitations: Ophthalmopathy was separated from stable hyperthyroidism by a 13 V-J model. Blood also showed most of the thyroid clonotypes that were expanded above 0.001. Ophthalmopathy onset followed model prediction by a median about seven months.

The TCR beta CDR3 regions underwent amplification using RNA transcripts as the source. First-round RT-PCR of the TCR CDR3 relied on the HTBI primer set. TCRdb analysed the multiplex PCR reads with MiXCR anew, one entry per CDR3 protein. The data contain over 500,000 distinct CDR3 sequences, approximately 17% of them seen just once; the ten biggest clones take up 15% to 20%. This CDR3 has 16 amino acids. The junction had 9 bases not matched to a gene; V was cut back by 3 bases and J by 8 bases. This sequence originates from a young woman with Graves' ophthalmopathy. Sequenced input: blood. The chain recombines TRBV12-3 or TRBV12-4 with TRBJ2-1, with 11 bases that match TRBD2. CDR3 in amino acids: CASSFRSGRAVHEQFF. CDR3 bases: TGTGCCAGCAGTTTTCGTAGCGGGAGGGCCGTCCATGAGCAGTTCTTC.